These 15 T cell receptor beta chains originate from one sample sequenced in a study of T cells expressing NK-cell markers. Following a re-call of the 5' RACE reads, TCRdb has one entry per CDR3 protein and lacks DNA. The sample has hundreds of thousands of distinct CDR3 sequences. Specimen: blood T cells: a sorted CD56 or NKG2C T cell subset, CD4+ or CD8+ T cells, or bulk PBMC T cells (not recorded which). The receptors derive from a man between 18 and 35 years old in good health.

The rearrangement links TRBV12-3 or TRBV12-4 to TRBJ2-4. CDR3 length equals 13 residues. CDR3 sequence reads: CASSPVDKNIQYF.

The chain has TRBV6-4 and TRBJ2-6; TCRdb names TRBD2, which stays unverified in the absence of DNA. CDR3 length: 19 amino acids. Germline values: CDR1 MRHNA, CDR2 SNTAGT. The CDR3 is CASSLESPGQGSGANVLTF.

The J gene is TRBJ2-5, the V gene TRBV10-3; TCRdb reports TRBD2, a call that lacks DNA to check it against. The germline V gene encodes CDR1 ENHRY and CDR2 SYGVKD. This CDR3 is built from 13 residues. The CDR3 protein is CAISSGRTETQYF.

This sequence joins TRBV5-1 and TRBJ2-4. The germline V gene has CDR1 SGHRS and CDR2 YFSETQ. The CDR3 extends over 13 amino acids. CDR3 loop: CASSLGQRNIQYF.

V usage is TRBV6-5 and J usage is TRBJ2-1; TCRdb picks TRBD2, but there is no DNA to check that call. The germline gives CDR1 MNHEY, CDR2 SVGAGI. This CDR3 is built from 15 residues. CDR3 region: CASSYFASGRYEQFF.

This rearrangement joins TRBV7-2 to TRBJ2-3; TCRdb designates TRBD2, a call that cannot be tested without DNA. The germline gives CDR1 SGHTA, CDR2 FQGNSA. This CDR3 has 17 amino acids. CDR3 sequence reads: CASSLQLRAVGIDTQYF. The complete variable domain, with remaining parts taken from reference TRBV7-2 and TRBJ2-3, reads GAGVSQSPSNKVTEKGKDVELRCDPISGHTALYWYRQSLGQGLEFLIYFQGNSAPDKSGLPSDRFSAERTGGSVSTLTIQRTQQEDSAVYLCASSLQLRAVGIDTQYFGPGTRLTVL.

This rearrangement joins TRBV29-1 to TRBJ2-7; TCRdb picks TRBD1, but there is no DNA to check that call. The CDR3 runs 11 residues. Germline V gene sequence: CDR1 SQVTM, CDR2 ANQGSEA. CDR3 region: CSAEGGRVQYF.

CDR3 loop: CASSSEPMDREETQYF. The J gene is TRBJ2-5, the V gene TRBV11-2; as DNA is missing, the TRBD1 call by TCRdb cannot be tested. Germline assignment: CDR1 SGHAT and CDR2 FQNNGV. This CDR3 comprises 16 residues.

This sequence joins TRBV11-1 and TRBJ2-5. The CDR3 has 14 residues. The germline CDR1 and CDR2 sequences are SGHAT and FQDESV (reference sequence). Here the CDR3 reads CASSFFRGRETQYF.

The CDR3 loop reads CASSLGGLAERVTQYF. The chain couples TRBV12-3 or TRBV12-4 to TRBJ2-3; TCRdb gives TRBD2 as the D gene, but with no DNA this cannot be confirmed. CDR3 length: 16 amino acids.

The gene calls are TRBV18 and TRBJ2-1; TCRdb indicates TRBD1, and absent DNA this call remains unverified. The CDR3 contains 15 residues. The V gene's germline CDR1 is KGHSH and CDR2 LQKENI. This CDR3 is CASSTTADWGNEQFF.

The chain combines TRBV6-1 with TRBJ2-3; the TCRdb call, TRBD1, lacks DNA for checking. CDR3 size: 16 residues. Germline CDR1 is MNHNS and CDR2 is SASEGT. CDR3 region: CASSSTGTLGSDTQYF.

This chain links TRBV7-2 with TRBJ2-1; the D gene TCRdb calls, TRBD2, cannot be checked with no DNA. Germline CDR1 and CDR2: SGHTA and FQGNSA. This CDR3 is built from 16 residues. The CDR3 is CASSLVRLAGGREQFF.

CDR3 in amino acids: CAISESVGEYYGYTF. The rearrangement links TRBV10-3 to TRBJ1-2; TCRdb proposes TRBD1, but this gene call is untestable without DNA. The CDR3 is made up of 15 amino acids. CDR1 ENHRY and CDR2 SYGVKD come from the germline V gene.

The chain uses TRBV20-1 and TRBJ2-1; TCRdb proposes TRBD1, but this gene call is untestable without DNA. The CDR3 covers 12 residues. CDR1 is DFQATT, CDR2 SNEGSKA, per germline (reference sequence). Here the CDR3 reads CSAGRVSNEQFF.